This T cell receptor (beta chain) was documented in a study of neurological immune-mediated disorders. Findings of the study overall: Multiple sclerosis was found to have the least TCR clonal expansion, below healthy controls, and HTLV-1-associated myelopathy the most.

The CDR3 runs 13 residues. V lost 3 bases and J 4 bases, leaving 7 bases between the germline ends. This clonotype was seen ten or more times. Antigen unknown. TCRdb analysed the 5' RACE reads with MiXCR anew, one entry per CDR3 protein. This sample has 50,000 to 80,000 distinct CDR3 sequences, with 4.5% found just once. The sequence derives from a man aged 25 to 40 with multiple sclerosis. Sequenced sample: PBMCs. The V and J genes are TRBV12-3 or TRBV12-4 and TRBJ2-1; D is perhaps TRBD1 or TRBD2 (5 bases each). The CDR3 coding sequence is TGTGCCAGCAGTTTGGGGGAATACAATGAGCAGTTCTTC. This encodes CASSLGEYNEQFF.